The 27 T cell receptor beta chains below were found in one sample sequenced in a study of T cell repertoires in cytomegalovirus infection. TCRdb reprocessed the reads via MiXCR and lists one record per CDR3 protein. The sample has about 310,000 distinct CDR3 sequences, roughly a sixth seen once. Sequenced sample: PBMCs. The source is a human donor in good health (CMV status not recorded). Some clones in this sample may be carry-over from other donors' samples.

This clonotype showed up just a few times. The genes are TRBV29-1 and TRBJ2-3; D remains unclear. V shed 4 bases and J shed 0 bases, with 8 bases lying between them. CDR3 length equals 13 residues. From germline, CDR1 is SQVTM and CDR2 ANQGSEA. CDR3 sequence reads: CSVVVSSTDTQYF. The CDR3 DNA reads as TGCAGCGTTGTAGTCTCTAGCACAGATACGCAGTATTTT.

V usage is TRBV6-5 and J usage is TRBJ2-1, with 8 positions matching TRBD2. J gave up 5 bases and V 2 bases, and 8 bases lay outside the gene matches. Per germline, CDR1 MNHEY and CDR2 SVGAGI. The CDR3 runs to 16 residues. The CDR3 nucleotides read TGTGCCAGCAGTTACCCGACTAGCGTGGGCCACAATGAGCAGTTCTTC. Its protein is CASSYPTSVGHNEQFF.

In its sample, this clonotype was seen many times. The chain combines TRBV20-1 with TRBJ1-6; perhaps TRBD1 as D (6 bases). Trimming left V 0 bases short and J 5 bases short, with 29 bases between. The germline V gene has CDR1 DFQATT and CDR2 SNEGSKA (reference sequence). This CDR3 region has 21 residues. The CDR3 loop reads CSARDARLGWGPNNNNSPLHF. The CDR3 DNA follows: TGCAGTGCTAGAGATGCCCGATTAGGATGGGGGCCAAATAATAATAATTCACCCCTCCACTTT.

This clonotype was recorded at least ten times. This chain uses TRBV7-2 with TRBJ1-1, with D tentatively TRBD1 (5 bases). The germline V gene has CDR1 SGHTA and CDR2 FQGNSA. Deletions cut 5 bases from V and 10 bases from J, with 17 bases between. The length of the CDR3 is 13 residues. The DNA of the CDR3 is TGTGCCAGCAGCCTACCTTACGGGGACGGAGCTTTCTTT. This encodes CASSLPYGDGAFF.

The chain is built from TRBV4-1 and TRBJ2-3, with D uncertain. CDR1 and CDR2 (germline): MGHRA, YSYEKL. With 3 bases removed from V and 5 bases from J, the gap between germline ends came to 21 bases. CDR3 length equals 17 residues. The CDR3, as DNA: TGCGCCAGCAGCCACGATATTTTGGCCCTTGCTGGAGATACGCAGTATTTT. Residues: CASSHDILALAGDTQYF.

This clonotype was detected a few times. The chain uses TRBV10-3 and TRBJ2-7; 11 positions agree with TRBD2. J was trimmed by 2 bases and V by 0 bases; bases with no gene match: 3. This CDR3 spans 16 amino acids. CDR1 and CDR2 from the germline V gene are ENHRY and SYGVKD. The CDR3 loop is CAISESLTSGAYEQYF. The CDR3 nucleotides read TGTGCCATCAGTGAGTCCCTGACTAGCGGGGCCTACGAGCAGTACTTC.

This CDR3 reads CSAREGGLAAEQFF. The CDR3 coding sequence is TGCAGTGCTAGAGAGGGGGGACTAGCGGCTGAGCAGTTCTTC. This rearrangement joins TRBV20-1 to TRBJ2-1; 11 bases align to TRBD2. V was pared by 0 bases and J by 9 bases, with 4 bases of the junction left unmatched. The CDR3 has 14 amino acids. The germline gives CDR1 DFQATT, CDR2 SNEGSKA (reference sequence).

This clonotype appeared a few times. The J gene is TRBJ2-1, the V gene TRBV4-3; TRBD2 matches at 8 bases. The germline V gene encodes CDR1 LGHNA and CDR2 YSLEER. Trimming cost V 5 bases and J 5 bases; bases outside gene matches: 8. The CDR3 extends over 15 amino acids. The CDR3 loop is CASSDLAGGHNEQFF. The DNA of the CDR3 is TGCGCCAGCAGCGATCTGGCGGGGGGACACAATGAGCAGTTCTTC.

As for this clonotype: Being one base from a much bigger clone, this may be a read error. This chain connects TRBV6-8 to TRBJ1-1, with D perhaps TRBD1 (5 bases). V dropped 5 bases and J dropped 8 bases, with 18 bases sitting between them. The germline V gene has CDR1 MNHGY and CDR2 SAAAGT. The CDR3 is made up of 14 amino acids. CDR3 in DNA: TGTGCCAGCAGTCCATCACCACAGGAACAGGAAGCTTTCTTT. Translation gives CASSPSPQEQEAFF.

This clonotype has a count of ten or more. This chain joins TRBV20-1 and TRBJ1-5; the D is unclear. This CDR3 contains 15 residues. Per germline, CDR1 DFQATT and CDR2 SNEGSKA (reference sequence). The CDR3, as DNA: TGCAGCGCGACATGGGCCACCGATAGCAATCAGCCCCAGCATTTT. Translation: CSATWATDSNQPQHF.

The chain links TRBV20-1 to TRBJ2-1; D remains ambiguous. Trimming pared 5 bases from V and 1 base from J, leaving 12 bases between. The CDR3 totals 14 residues. Germline loops: CDR1 DFQATT, CDR2 SNEGSKA (reference sequence). CDR3 sequence reads: CSAYYGPSYNEQFF. The CDR3 DNA is TGCAGTGCTTACTACGGGCCGTCCTACAATGAGCAGTTCTTC.

This clonotype came up a few times. The rearrangement uses TRBV20-1 and TRBJ1-4; D not certain. The CDR3 consists of 16 residues. Per the germline V gene, CDR1 is DFQATT and CDR2 is SNEGSKA (reference sequence). V lost 0 bases to trimming and J lost 5 bases, with 16 bases between them. CDR3 in amino acids: CSARDTYSPPNEKLFF. The CDR3 region has the DNA TGCAGTGCTAGAGATACGTACAGCCCACCGAATGAAAAACTGTTTTTT.

In this sample, this clonotype turned up many times. J is TRBJ2-1 and V is TRBV7-2; 9 bases match TRBD2. In germline, CDR1 is SGHTA, CDR2 FQGNSA. Unmatched junction bases numbered 10, after V lost 6 bases and J lost 4 bases. The CDR3 covers 16 residues. The CDR3 reads CASRPPGLAPYNEQFF. CDR3 in DNA: TGTGCCAGCAGACCCCCGGGACTAGCCCCGTACAATGAGCAGTTCTTC.

The V and J genes are TRBV28 and TRBJ1-2; D remains unclear. V lost 3 bases and J 4 bases, leaving 15 bases between the germline ends. The CDR3 runs 15 residues. CDR1 is MDHEN and CDR2 is SYDVKM in the germline V gene. CDR3 coding DNA: TGTGCCAGCAGTTTTCTGCGGGCGGGAGGCTATGGCTACACCTTC. Amino acids: CASSFLRAGGYGYTF.

This clonotype appeared many times. The rearrangement joins TRBV12-3 or TRBV12-4 to TRBJ2-3; D unresolved. This CDR3 comprises 14 residues. Trimming pared 4 bases from V and 4 bases from J, leaving 12 bases between. Here the CDR3 reads CASSSYAPPDTQYF. The CDR3 nucleotides are TGTGCCAGCAGTTCCTATGCCCCCCCAGATACGCAGTATTTT.

This clonotype was counted many times. The chain couples TRBV12-3 or TRBV12-4 to TRBJ1-1; D gene uncertain. This CDR3 has 13 residues. The V and J ends lost 3 bases and 4 bases respectively, with 9 bases between them. CDR3 DNA sequence: TGTGCCAGCAGTTTGCAAGGCAGCACTGAAGCTTTCTTT. Its protein product is CASSLQGSTEAFF.

The chain employs TRBV3-1 and TRBJ1-2; possibly TRBD1 for D (5 bases). V gave up 6 bases and J gave up 8 bases, with 10 bases separating them. CDR1 LGHDT and CDR2 YNNKEL come from the germline V gene (reference sequence). There are 11 residues in the CDR3. Written as DNA, the CDR3 is TGTGCCAGCAGAGGGGCGGAAGGCTACACCTTC. It translates to CASRGAEGYTF.

This clonotype turned up a few times. The chain is built from TRBV24-1 and TRBJ2-5, with D possibly being TRBD2 (6 bases). The CDR3 is 14 amino acids. Germline V gene data show CDR1 as KGHDR and CDR2 as SFDVKD. Trimming cost V 4 bases and J 4 bases, with 12 bases left between them. DNA of the CDR3: TGTGCCACCAGTGACCACGGGGGTCCAGAGACCCAGTACTTC. The encoded protein is CATSDHGGPETQYF.

The rearrangement joins TRBV6-2 or TRBV6-3 to TRBJ1-5; possible D gene TRBD1, 5 bases. Germline V gene sequence: CDR1 MNHEY, CDR2 SVGEGT. This CDR3 is 16 amino acids long. V was trimmed by 8 bases and J by 7 bases, leaving 24 bases between them. The CDR3 here is CASSRLGGLGGQPQHF. In DNA form, the CDR3 reads TGTGCCAGCTCCAGACTGGGGGGACTCGGCGGGCAGCCCCAGCATTTT.

V and J are TRBV7-9 and TRBJ2-1, with 7 bases that match TRBD1. This CDR3 contains 16 residues. Trimming removed 5 bases from V and 4 bases from J; junction bases left unmatched: 11. Looked up from germline, CDR1 is SEHNR and CDR2 is FQNEAQ (reference sequence). The CDR3: CASSPAPGQRYNEQFF. DNA for the CDR3: TGTGCCAGCAGCCCCGCCCCGGGACAGAGATACAATGAGCAGTTCTTC.

The table lists this clonotype with many counts. This chain links TRBV7-2 with TRBJ2-2; D call uncertain. Germline assignment: CDR1 SGHTA and CDR2 FQGNSA. The CDR3 has 14 amino acids. Trimming left V 1 base short and J 5 bases short, with 8 bases between. As DNA, the CDR3 is TGTGCCAGCAGCTTAGACAGCCGGACCGGGGAGCTGTTTTTT. Translated: CASSLDSRTGELFF.

This clonotype was detected ten times or more. The chain employs TRBV20-1 and TRBJ1-6; D call uncertain. Looked up from germline, CDR1 is DFQATT and CDR2 is SNEGSKA (reference sequence). V lost 7 bases and J lost 0, with 7 bases in between. The CDR3 is 13 amino acids. CDR3 in amino acids: CSGGSSYNSPLHF. In DNA form, the CDR3 reads TGCAGTGGTGGCAGCTCCTATAATTCACCCCTCCACTTT.

This chain links TRBV4-2 with TRBJ1-1, with TRBD1 matching over 7 bases. The germline V gene has CDR1 LGHNA and CDR2 YNFKEQ. The CDR3 runs 14 residues. J gave up 5 bases and V 2 bases, and 5 bases lay outside the gene matches. CDR3 nucleotides: TGTGCCAGCAGCCAACTACAGGGGAGAACTGAAGCTTTCTTT. It specifies CASSQLQGRTEAFF.

V gene TRBV7-2 combines with J gene TRBJ1-1, with a weak D call TRBD1 (5 bases). Trimming removed 5 bases from V and 1 base from J, with 14 bases in between. This CDR3 comprises 15 residues. CDR1 and CDR2 from the germline V gene are SGHTA and FQGNSA. CDR3 DNA sequence: TGTGCCAGCAGCCGGGATCGGGACTCGAACACTGAAGCTTTCTTT. Protein product: CASSRDRDSNTEAFF.

The V and J genes are TRBV3-1 and TRBJ1-3; no reliable D call. Trimming took 2 bases from V and 5 from J, leaving 7 bases between them. The germline V gene has CDR1 LGHDT and CDR2 YNNKEL (reference sequence). There are 13 residues in the CDR3. The CDR3 nucleotides read TGTGCCAGCAGCCAAACGGACCGAAACACCATATATTTT. It translates to CASSQTDRNTIYF.

The sample holds many counts of this clonotype. This chain joins TRBV7-9 and TRBJ2-3; D is unresolved. The CDR3 contains 12 residues. Trimming stripped 8 bases from V and 4 bases from J, with 10 bases between. Germline CDR1 is SEHNR and CDR2 is FQNEAQ (reference sequence). Here the CDR3 reads CASGPGADTQYF. The CDR3 DNA follows: TGTGCCAGCGGCCCGGGTGCAGATACGCAGTATTTT.

The chain joins TRBV4-3 to TRBJ2-7, with 11 bases aligning to TRBD2. Germline V gene data show CDR1 as LGHNA and CDR2 as YSLEER. The CDR3 loop spans 16 amino acids. With 0 bases clipped from V and 2 bases from J, the junction kept 3 bases outside the gene matches. The CDR3 spells CASSQDSGGAPYEQYF. CDR3 coding DNA: TGCGCCAGCAGCCAAGATAGCGGGGGGGCCCCCTACGAGCAGTACTTC.